The entry below describes one T cell receptor beta chain. No antigen is known for it. These data belong to a study of circulating and synovial CD4+ cells in juvenile arthritis. Broader study findings: Some such blood samples were as oligoclonal as synovium. Compared with bulk blood, circulating pathogenic-like lymphocytes shared substantially more CDR3 sequences with synovial T cells. T cell genome counts differed by at least an order of magnitude between CPL and CD4 samples.

With V trimmed by 4 bases and J by 5 bases, 10 bases remained unmatched. In germline, CDR1 is SGHRS, CDR2 YFSETQ. CDR3 length: 16 amino acids. The table came from immunoSEQ multiplex PCR; TCRdb's copy has only in-frame clones and leaves some out. The sample has about 34,000 clones, 95% to 96% seen once. Sample: CD4+ T cells from blood. This clonotype was obtained from a human donor with juvenile idiopathic arthritis. This chain uses TRBV5-1 with TRBJ2-2, with 8 bases lining up with TRBD1. CDR3 loop: CASSQTGTGKTGELFF. In nucleotides, the CDR3 is TGCGCCAGCAGCCAGACCGGGACAGGAAAAACCGGGGAGCTGTTTTTT.